Following are 8 T cell receptor beta chains from one sample sequenced in a study of blood T cell repertoires in COVID-19. Produced via immunoSEQ multiplex PCR; TCRdb's table is partial and in-frame only. The table records a few hundred thousand clones, approximately 81% of them present only once. Sample: PBMCs or T cells enriched from blood (not recorded which). The receptors here all came from a woman aged 50 to 60 who had been exposed to COVID-19.

The CDR3 spells CASSLRVSRNQPQHF. CDR3 DNA: TGTGCCAGCAGTTTACGGGTGTCACGGAATCAGCCCCAGCATTTT. This chain uses TRBV28 with TRBJ1-5; no clear D. CDR1 is MDHEN, CDR2 SYDVKM, per germline. The V gene lost 2 bases and the J gene lost 4 bases, with 12 bases spanning the gap. This CDR3 comprises 15 residues. Complete variable domain (other parts from reference TRBV28 and TRBJ1-5): DVKVTQSSRYLVKRTGEKVFLECVQDMDHENMFWYRQDPGLGLRLIYFSYDVKMKEKGDIPEGYSVSREKKERFSLILESASTNQTSMYLCASSLRVSRNQPQHFGDGTRLSIL.

J is TRBJ1-3 and V is TRBV7-2, with D possibly matching TRBD1 (6 bases). Germline V gene data show CDR1 as SGHTA and CDR2 as FQGNSA. This CDR3 is built from 15 residues. Deletions cut 1 base from V and 7 bases from J, with 14 bases between. CDR3 coding DNA: TGTGCCAGCAGCTTAGTAGGTCGCAGGGGTAACACCATATATTTT. Its translation is CASSLVGRRGNTIYF.

V is TRBV6-4 and J is TRBJ2-6; TRBD2 agrees at 10 bases. This CDR3 comprises 20 residues. J lost 0 bases, V lost 3 bases, and 11 bases had no gene match. Germline loops: CDR1 MRHNA, CDR2 SNTAGT. As DNA, the CDR3 is TGTGCCAGCAGTGAGTTTAGCGGGGGGTCCCCCTTCTCTGGGGCCAACGTCCTGACTTTC. This encodes CASSEFSGGSPFSGANVLTF.

In this sample, this clone turned up a few times. CDR3: CASGPGQGTTDTQYF. The CDR3 bases are TGTGCTAGTGGCCCGGGGCAGGGGACCACAGATACGCAGTATTTT. The rearrangement joins TRBV12-5 to TRBJ2-3, with D tentatively TRBD1 (6 bases). The V end lost 6 bases, the J end lost 2 bases, and 15 bases lay between the germline ends. Germline V lookup: CDR1 LGHNT, CDR2 FRNRAP. The CDR3 runs to 15 residues.

In DNA form, the CDR3 reads TGTGCCATCACCGTGGGGGGAAACACTGAAGCTTTCTTT. Its protein is CAITVGGNTEAFF. The V call is TRBV10-3, the J call TRBJ1-1; maybe TRBD1 (5 bases). Germline lookup yields CDR1 ENHRY and CDR2 SYGVKD. The CDR3 loop spans 13 amino acids. V was trimmed by 7 bases and J by 2 bases, leaving 11 bases between them.

This rearrangement joins TRBV5-5 to TRBJ2-7; the D gene is possibly TRBD1 (6 bases). Trimming shortened V by 0 bases and J by 4 bases, and 8 bases separated the two germline ends. CDR1 and CDR2 from the germline V gene are SGHKS and YYEKEE (reference sequence). This CDR3 has 13 amino acids. CDR3 nucleotide sequence: TGTGCCAGCAGCTTGGCGACAGGTTACGAGCAGTACTTC. Translating it yields CASSLATGYEQYF.

V gene TRBV5-1 combines with J gene TRBJ1-4; a possible D gene is TRBD1 (5 bases). The CDR3 runs 13 residues. The germline V and J ends were trimmed by 5 bases and 8 bases, with 13 bases remaining between them. The germline gives CDR1 SGHRS, CDR2 YFSETQ. The CDR3 here is CASRGTPAEKLFF. The CDR3 DNA follows: TGCGCCAGCAGAGGGACTCCGGCGGAAAAACTGTTTTTT. The complete variable domain, with remaining parts taken from reference TRBV5-1 and TRBJ1-4, reads KAGVTQTPRYLIKTRGQQVTLSCSPISGHRSVSWYQQTPGQGLQFLFEYFSETQRNKGNFPGRFSGRQFSNSRSEMNVSTLELGDSALYLCASRGTPAEKLFFGSGTQLSVL.

This sequence joins TRBV13 and TRBJ1-2, with 7 bases fitting TRBD1. The CDR3 runs to 14 residues. Trimming cost V 4 bases and J 3 bases; bases outside gene matches: 5. The germline V gene encodes CDR1 PRHDT and CDR2 FYEKMQ (reference sequence). CDR3 sequence (DNA): TGTGCCAGCAGCTCACAGGGGAACTACTATGGCTACACCTTC. Its translation: CASSSQGNYYGYTF. The full variable domain, with the rest looked up from reference TRBV13 and TRBJ1-2, is AAGVIQSPRHLIKEKRETATLKCYPIPRHDTVYWYQQGPGQDPQFLISFYEKMQSDKGSIPDRFSAQQFSDYHSELNMSSLELGDSALYFCASSSQGNYYGYTFGSGTRLTVV.